The sequence of this T cell receptor (beta chain) was determined in a study of tumor and adjacent non-tumor tissue in lung cancer. Study at large: There were roughly 11 adenocarcinoma, 2 squamous cell carcinoma and 1 small cell lung cancer cases. Findings of the study overall: Significantly higher TCR diversity was found in tumor than normal lung.

A modified ARM-PCR protocol with three rounds of nested PCR amplified TCRbeta. TCRdb reanalysed the multiplex PCR reads using MiXCR and keeps one entry per CDR3 protein. The sample lists about 90,000 distinct CDR3 sequences, around 59% occurring once. This clonotype was seen more than once but under ten times. The antigen is not known. This sample's RNA came from whole unsorted tissue. Source material: lung tumor tissue. The sequence was obtained from a man aged 65 to 85 with non-small cell lung cancer.

The CDR3 is CSVTGTGDQPQHF. For the CDR3, the DNA is TGCAGTGTTACCGGGACAGGGGACCAGCCCCAGCATTTT. This chain joins TRBV20-1 and TRBJ1-5, with 10 bases lining up with TRBD1. The CDR3 sequence is 13 residues long. The germline CDR1 and CDR2 sequences are DFQATT and SNEGSKA (reference sequence). V was clipped by 7 bases and J by 7 bases; unmatched bases: 7.